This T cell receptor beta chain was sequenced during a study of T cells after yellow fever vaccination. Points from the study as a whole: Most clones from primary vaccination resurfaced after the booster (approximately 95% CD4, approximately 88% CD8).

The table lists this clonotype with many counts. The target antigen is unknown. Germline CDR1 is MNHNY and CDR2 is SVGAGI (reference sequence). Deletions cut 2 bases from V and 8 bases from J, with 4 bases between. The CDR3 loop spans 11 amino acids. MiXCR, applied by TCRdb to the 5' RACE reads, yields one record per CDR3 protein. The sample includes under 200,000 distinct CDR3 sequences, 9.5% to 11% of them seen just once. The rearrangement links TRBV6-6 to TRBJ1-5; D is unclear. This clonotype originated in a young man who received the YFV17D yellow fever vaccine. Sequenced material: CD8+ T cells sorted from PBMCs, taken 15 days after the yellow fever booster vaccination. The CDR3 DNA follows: TGTGCCAGCAGTTACGGGGAGCCCCAGCATTTT. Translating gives CASSYGEPQHF.